This T cell receptor beta chain was identified in a study of CXCR3-negative and CXCR3-positive naive CD8 T cells. The CDR3 covers 14 residues. Germline V lookup: CDR1 SGHTA, CDR2 FQGNSA. Note on this clonotype: The antigen is not known.

UMI-labeled 5' RACE yielded the TRB cDNA libraries. With the 5' RACE reads reprocessed, TCRdb shows one record per CDR3 protein and no DNA. This table lists approximately 74,000 distinct CDR3 sequences. Regarding the study as a whole: Both of the naive subsets showed about the same high diversity, but memory CD8+ cells had much less. Whereas memory cells differed, naive CXCR3-negative and CXCR3-positive cells shared similar TRBV-TRBJ usage.

The TCR was taken from a human donor in good health. Some clones in this sample may be carry-over from other donors' samples. The rearrangement joins TRBV7-2 to TRBJ2-7; TCRdb names TRBD2, which stays unverified in the absence of DNA. The source material was naive CXCR3- CD8+ T cells from blood. The subset was: CD45RO-CCR7+CD27+CD95- naive CD8+ T cells lacking CXCR3 (TNR3-). CDR3 in amino acids: CASSFGTSGYEQYF.